A single TCR beta chain is shown here with its context. The sample originates from a study of blood T cell repertoires in COVID-19. Germline V gives CDR1 SGDLS, CDR2 YYNGEE. The V gene lost 0 bases and the J gene lost 5 bases, with 13 bases spanning the gap. CDR3 length: 15 residues. TCRdb's copy holds only in-frame clones and misses some; the assay was immunoSEQ multiplex PCR. The table includes fewer than 45,000 clones, about 90% detected once. Sequencing was carried out using peripheral blood. V is TRBV9 and J is TRBJ2-3, with D tentatively TRBD2 (6 bases). This TCR was recovered from a man older than 75 with active COVID-19. CDR3 nucleotide sequence: TGTGCCAGCAGCGTAGGCGGGACGTCGGGAGATACGCAGTATTTT. Translation gives CASSVGGTSGDTQYF.